Following are 23 T cell receptor beta chains from one sample sequenced in a study of CD8 T cell repertoires and HIV-1 epitope variants. Sequenced by immunoSEQ multiplex PCR; TCRdb stores in-frame clones only, minus some. The data contain about 90,000 clones, approximately 70% of them singletons. Input material: uncultured baseline CD8+ T cells from peripheral blood mononuclear cells (PBMCs). Receptors were obtained from a male donor with HIV.

V gene TRBV4-2 combines with J gene TRBJ1-5, with TRBD1 matching 11 bases. Per the germline V gene, CDR1 is LGHNA and CDR2 is YNFKEQ. The CDR3 extends over 15 amino acids. The trim removed 1 base at V and 15 bases at J, leaving 11 bases unmatched. CDR3 bases: TGTGCCAGCAGCCAAGGGACAGGGGGCCTCAATCTTCCGCATTTT. This translates into CASSQGTGGLNLPHF.

This rearrangement joins TRBV5-1 to TRBJ1-1; weak D call: TRBD1 (6 bases). Per the germline V gene, CDR1 is SGHRS and CDR2 is YFSETQ. This CDR3 comprises 15 residues. The V gene lost 2 bases and the J gene lost 0 bases, with 11 bases spanning the gap. The CDR3: CASSFTGTMNTEAFF. The CDR3 region has the DNA TGCGCCAGCAGCTTTACAGGGACCATGAACACTGAAGCTTTCTTT.

The CDR3 sequence: CASSFQQGALQYF. The CDR3 DNA is TGTGCCAGCAGTTTTCAACAGGGGGCGCTTCAGTACTTC. The chain has TRBV27 and TRBJ2-7, with TRBD1 identical over 9 bases. With V trimmed by 3 bases and J by 10 bases, 7 bases remained unmatched. Germline V lookup: CDR1 MNHEY, CDR2 SMNVEV (reference sequence). This CDR3 region has 13 residues.

The chain uses TRBV19 and TRBJ1-6; D perhaps matches TRBD1 (6 bases). CDR3 size: 16 residues. From germline, CDR1 is LNHDA and CDR2 SQIVND (reference sequence). Between the trimmed V and J ends, which lost 5 bases and 5 bases, there was a span of 16 bases. The CDR3 region has the DNA TGTGCCAGTAGTTCTTTTACCGGACAGCATAATTCACCCCTCCACTTT. Residues: CASSSFTGQHNSPLHF.

This CDR3 reads CASSKDRQPQHF. CDR3 nucleotides: TGTGCCAGCAGCAAGGACAGGCAGCCCCAGCATTTT. The chain is built from TRBV7-9 and TRBJ1-5, with TRBD1 identical over 7 bases. The germline V gene has CDR1 SEHNR and CDR2 FQNEAQ (reference sequence). The CDR3 sequence is 12 residues long. J lost 7 bases, V lost 5 bases, and 2 bases had no gene match.

The chain couples TRBV28 to TRBJ2-2, with D possibly being TRBD1 or TRBD2 (6 bases each). Germline CDR1 and CDR2: MDHEN and SYDVKM. V was pared by 5 bases and J by 3 bases, with 19 bases between. The CDR3 is made up of 17 amino acids. CDR3 amino acids: CASSPPGGTPDTGELFF. The CDR3 region has the DNA TGTGCCAGCAGTCCCCCCGGCGGGACACCCGACACCGGGGAGCTGTTTTTT.

The chain joins TRBV6-6 to TRBJ1-1; D remains ambiguous. The CDR3 runs to 11 residues. Per germline, CDR1 MNHNY and CDR2 SVGAGI (reference sequence). Trimming removed 8 bases at V and 0 bases at J, with 4 bases between. This chain's CDR3 is CASWLNTEAFF. The CDR3, as DNA: TGTGCCAGCTGGCTGAACACTGAAGCTTTCTTT.

V gene TRBV9 combines with J gene TRBJ2-7; D call uncertain. The ends were cut back, 3 bases at V and 6 bases at J, with 13 bases in the middle. The CDR3 has 13 amino acids. CDR1 and CDR2 (germline): SGDLS, YYNGEE. The CDR3 sequence: CASSAPLESEQYF. The CDR3 region has the DNA TGTGCCAGCAGCGCACCCCTGGAGAGCGAGCAGTACTTC.

The chain recombines TRBV4-2 with TRBJ2-2, with 7 bases lining up with TRBD1. CDR1 LGHNA and CDR2 YNFKEQ come from the germline V gene. The CDR3 length is 15 residues. The V segment lost 5 bases and the J segment 5 bases; nucleotides outside the gene matches: 8. CDR3 protein: CASSFDRVVTGELFF. In DNA form, the CDR3 reads TGTGCCAGCAGCTTCGACAGGGTTGTTACCGGGGAGCTGTTTTTT.

The gene calls are TRBV5-1 and TRBJ2-6; D is unresolved. CDR1 is SGHRS and CDR2 is YFSETQ in the germline V gene. The CDR3 covers 16 residues. V dropped 0 bases and J dropped 2 bases, with 9 bases sitting between them. CDR3 coding DNA: TGCGCCAGCAGCTTGGGCTTCCTTCCTGGGGCCAACGTCCTGACTTTC. Translation gives CASSLGFLPGANVLTF. Looking up the rest from reference TRBV5-1 and TRBJ2-6 gives the full variable domain: KAGVTQTPRYLIKTRGQQVTLSCSPISGHRSVSWYQQTPGQGLQFLFEYFSETQRNKGNFPGRFSGRQFSNSRSEMNVSTLELGDSALYLCASSLGFLPGANVLTFGAGSRLTVL.

The rearrangement joins TRBV30 to TRBJ2-5, with 11 nucleotides matching TRBD1. Germline CDR1 and CDR2: GTSNPN and SVGIG (reference sequence). This CDR3 has 16 residues. Unmatched junction bases numbered 8, after V lost 1 base and J lost 4 bases. The DNA for the CDR3 is TGTGCCTGGAGTGGGACGGACAGGGGGCAAGGAGAGACCCAGTACTTC. Its translation: CAWSGTDRGQGETQYF.

V is TRBV2 and J is TRBJ2-1, with D possibly being TRBD2 (6 bases). This CDR3 contains 11 residues. The germline V gene has CDR1 SNHLY and CDR2 FYNNEI. V gave up 7 bases and J gave up 10 bases, with 11 bases separating them. The CDR3 loop reads CASMRLAEQFF. The CDR3 coding sequence is TGTGCCAGCATGAGGCTAGCGGAGCAGTTCTTC.

This chain links TRBV2 with TRBJ1-4; 8 bases line up with TRBD1. The CDR3 has 12 residues. Trimming cost V 8 bases and J 6 bases; bases outside gene matches: 2. The germline V gene has CDR1 SNHLY and CDR2 FYNNEI. The chain's CDR3 is CASQGADEKLFF. In nucleotides, the CDR3 is TGTGCCAGCCAGGGGGCGGATGAAAAACTGTTTTTT.

The rearrangement joins TRBV7-8 to TRBJ2-2; D may be TRBD2 (5 bases). CDR3 length: 14 residues. V was cut by 5 bases and J by 7 bases, with 14 bases left in between. The V gene's germline CDR1 is SGHVS and CDR2 FQNEAQ. The CDR3 loop is CASSRRMRVGELFF. The DNA for the CDR3 is TGTGCCAGCAGCCGCAGGATGAGGGTCGGGGAGCTGTTTTTT.

The V and J genes are TRBV25-1 and TRBJ2-7; TRBD1 agrees at 8 bases. The germline V gene has CDR1 MGHDK and CDR2 SYGVNS. The CDR3 loop spans 14 amino acids. J lost 2 bases, V lost 6 bases, and 6 bases had no gene match. The CDR3 DNA reads as TGTGCCAGCAGCCGGACAGGGCTAACCTACGAGCAGTACTTC. The encoded protein is CASSRTGLTYEQYF.

CDR3 protein: CASSPEAGTDTQYF. DNA of the CDR3: TGCGCCAGCAGCCCGGAGGCGGGCACAGATACGCAGTATTTT. This chain uses TRBV5-1 with TRBJ2-3; the D gene is possibly TRBD2 (5 bases). The CDR3 consists of 14 residues. Germline V gene data show CDR1 as SGHRS and CDR2 as YFSETQ. V lost 4 bases, J lost 1 base, and 10 bases lay in between.

The V gene is TRBV9, the J gene TRBJ1-2, with TRBD1 matching 7 bases. Germline V lookup: CDR1 SGDLS, CDR2 YYNGEE. J lost 8 bases, V lost 0 bases, and 10 bases had no gene match. The CDR3 totals 15 residues. The chain's CDR3 is CASSVVGTAFGGYTF. The CDR3 region has the DNA TGTGCCAGCAGCGTAGTAGGGACAGCATTTGGCGGCTACACCTTC.

In DNA form, the CDR3 reads TGTGCCAGCAGCTTTACACTGTCGAACACCGGGGAGCTGTTTTTT. Protein product: CASSFTLSNTGELFF. This chain connects TRBV7-6 to TRBJ2-2, with D unclear. V dropped 3 bases and J dropped 0 bases, with 8 bases sitting between them. CDR3 size: 15 residues. Germline loops: CDR1 SGHVS, CDR2 FNYEAQ.

The chain links TRBV6-6 to TRBJ2-3, with D tentatively TRBD2 (6 bases). CDR3 length: 16 residues. Trimming shortened V by 7 bases and J by 5 bases, and 22 bases separated the two germline ends. CDR1 and CDR2 from the germline V gene are MNHNY and SVGAGI (reference sequence). CDR3 DNA: TGTGCCAGCACCCGAATACGGGGAGGAATAGAAGATACGCAGTATTTT. It specifies CASTRIRGGIEDTQYF.

The chain recombines TRBV9 with TRBJ1-2, with D possibly matching TRBD1 (5 bases). V lost 3 bases and J lost 2, with 8 bases in between. CDR1 SGDLS and CDR2 YYNGEE come from the germline V gene. This CDR3 comprises 13 residues. CDR3 protein: CASSDTGNYGYTF. CDR3 bases: TGTGCCAGCAGCGATACAGGAAACTATGGCTACACCTTC.

This clone was counted only a few times. The rearrangement links TRBV30 to TRBJ1-3, with 8 nucleotides matching TRBD1. Germline assignment: CDR1 GTSNPN and CDR2 SVGIG (reference sequence). This CDR3 is built from 14 residues. The trim removed 2 bases at V and 4 bases at J, leaving 4 bases unmatched. The CDR3 sequence: CAWSPRDRGNTIYF. The CDR3 DNA reads TGTGCCTGGAGTCCTCGGGACAGGGGAAACACCATATATTTT.

The V and J genes are TRBV4-1 and TRBJ2-7; no clear D. V was cut by 0 bases and J by 1 base, with 7 bases left in between. The CDR3 has 14 residues. Germline V lookup: CDR1 MGHRA, CDR2 YSYEKL. The CDR3 spells CASSQDWLSYEQYF. Written as DNA, the CDR3 is TGCGCCAGCAGCCAAGATTGGCTGTCCTACGAGCAGTACTTC.

CDR3 protein: CASSVEPPGSGGARYNEQFF. CDR3 sequence (DNA): TGTGCCAGCAGCGTAGAGCCCCCTGGTAGCGGGGGGGCAAGGTACAATGAGCAGTTCTTC. The chain couples TRBV9 to TRBJ2-1; 11 bases agree with TRBD2. Germline CDR1 and CDR2: SGDLS and YYNGEE. V trimming: 0 bases; J trimming: 4 bases; junction bases outside the gene matches: 15. The CDR3 extends over 20 amino acids. The whole variable domain, remainder taken from reference TRBV9 and TRBJ2-1, is DSGVTQTPKHLITATGQRVTLRCSPRSGDLSVYWYQQSLDQGLQFLIQYYNGEERAKGNILERFSAQQFPDLHSELNLSSLELGDSALYFCASSVEPPGSGGARYNEQFFGPGTRLTVL.